The sequence of this TCR beta chain was determined in a study of cytomegalovirus exposure and HLA in healthy donors. Per germline, CDR1 KGHSH and CDR2 LQKENI. Unmatched junction bases numbered 8, after V lost 2 bases and J lost 7 bases. The CDR3 consists of 16 residues. Study outcomes and limitations: Subsequent analysis revealed that first-cohort TCR clusters tended to co-occur in the 120 validation repertoires. Diagnosis of cytomegalovirus status made by the classifier reportedly showed high specificity and sensitivity. It was fewer than 200 TCR beta chains that were listed as cytomegalovirus-associated. Researchers reported that a few CMV-associated chains were confirmed in vitro as CMV antigen-specific.

This table comes from immunoSEQ multiplex PCR, and its TCRdb copy is limited to in-frame clones, with some not included. There are approximately 160,000 clones in the sample; around nine tenths occur only once, and 10% to 13% lies in the top ten. Regarding this clone: The antigen remains undetermined.

V and J are TRBV18 and TRBJ2-2, with 9 nucleotides matching TRBD1. The sequenced sample was PBMCs. This clonotype originated in a woman between 18 and 29 years old in good health and CMV-seropositive. CDR3 sequence reads: CASSPSRTGVSGELFF. The CDR3 coding sequence is TGTGCCAGCTCACCATCCCGGACAGGGGTGAGCGGGGAGCTGTTTTTT.